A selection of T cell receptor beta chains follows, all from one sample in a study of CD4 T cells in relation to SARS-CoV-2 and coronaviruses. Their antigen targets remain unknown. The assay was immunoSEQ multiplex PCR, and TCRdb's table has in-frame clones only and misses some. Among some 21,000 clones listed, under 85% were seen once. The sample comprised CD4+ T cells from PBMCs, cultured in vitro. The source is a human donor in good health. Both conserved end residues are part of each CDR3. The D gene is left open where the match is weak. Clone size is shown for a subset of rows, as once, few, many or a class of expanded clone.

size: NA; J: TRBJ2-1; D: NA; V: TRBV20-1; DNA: TGCAGTGCTAGAATCGACAATGAGCAGTTCTTC; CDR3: CSARIDNEQFF
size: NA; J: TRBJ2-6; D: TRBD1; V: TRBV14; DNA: TGTGCCAGCAGCCTCCTGACAGGGGGGACCTCTGGGGCCAACGTCCTGACTTTC; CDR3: CASSLLTGGTSGANVLTF
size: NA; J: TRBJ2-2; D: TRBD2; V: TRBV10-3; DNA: TGTGCCATCAGTGAGTTTCTAGCGGGAGTGGTGAACACCGGGGAGCTGTTTTTT; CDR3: CAISEFLAGVVNTGELFF
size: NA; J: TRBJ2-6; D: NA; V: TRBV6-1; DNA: TGTGCCAGCAGTGAAGCTAGCTCTGGGGCCAACGTCCTGACTTTC; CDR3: CASSEASSGANVLTF
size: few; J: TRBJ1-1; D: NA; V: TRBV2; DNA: TGTGCCAGCAGTGAAGCCCGGGGCCGGAGGGATCGCGCTGAAGCTTTCTTT; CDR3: CASSEARGRRDRAEAFF
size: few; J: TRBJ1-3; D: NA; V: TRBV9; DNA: TGTGCCAGCAGCGTAGGAAGATCTGGAAACACCATATATTTT; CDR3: CASSVGRSGNTIYF
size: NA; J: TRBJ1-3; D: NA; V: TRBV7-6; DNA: TGTGCCAGCAGCACCCAGCAACCACTGCCGTCCGGGGGAAACACCATATATTTT; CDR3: CASSTQQPLPSGGNTIYF
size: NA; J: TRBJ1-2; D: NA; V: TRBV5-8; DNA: TGTGCCAGCAGGGGGTTACAGGAGAAATATGGCTACACCTTC; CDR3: CASRGLQEKYGYTF
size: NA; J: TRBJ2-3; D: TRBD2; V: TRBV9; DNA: TGTGCCAGCAGCGTAGTTGCGGGAGGCCCTGATGATACGCAGTATTTT; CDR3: CASSVVAGGPDDTQYF
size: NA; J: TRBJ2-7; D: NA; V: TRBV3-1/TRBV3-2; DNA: TGTGCCAGCAGCCAATGGGGGGTCGGACGAGGTAGGGGCTACGAGCAGTACTTC; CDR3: CASSQWGVGRGRGYEQYF
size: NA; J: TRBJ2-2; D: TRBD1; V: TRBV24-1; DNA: TGTGCCACCAGTGACCCGACAGGGACCGGGGAGCTGTTTTTT; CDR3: CATSDPTGTGELFF
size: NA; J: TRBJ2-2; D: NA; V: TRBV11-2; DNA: TGTGCCAGCAGCTTAGTAGGCCTTCACGCGAACACCGGGGAGCTGTTTTTT; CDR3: CASSLVGLHANTGELFF
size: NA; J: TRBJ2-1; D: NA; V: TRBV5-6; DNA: TGTGCCAGCAGCTTTGACCGCTACAATGAGCAGTTCTTC; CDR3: CASSFDRYNEQFF
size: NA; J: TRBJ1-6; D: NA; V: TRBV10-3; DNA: TGTGCCATCAGTGAACAGGGTAATTCACCCCTCCACTTT; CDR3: CAISEQGNSPLHF
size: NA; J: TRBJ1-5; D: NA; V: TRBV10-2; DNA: TGCGCCAGCATGGCGGGGGTTGTAAGCAATCAGCCCCAGCATTTT; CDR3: CASMAGVVSNQPQHF
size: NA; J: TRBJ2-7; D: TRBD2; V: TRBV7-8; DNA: TGTGCCAGCAGCACCCGACTAGCGGGAGTGGACTACGAGCAGTACTTC; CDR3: CASSTRLAGVDYEQYF
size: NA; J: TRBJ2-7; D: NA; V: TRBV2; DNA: TGTGCCAGCATTCGTGGGACGGATTCCTACGAGCAGTACTTC; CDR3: CASIRGTDSYEQYF
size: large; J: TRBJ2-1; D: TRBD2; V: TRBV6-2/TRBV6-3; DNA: TGTGCCAGCAGTTATAATCCTAGCGGGAGGATTGAGCAGTTCTTC; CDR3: CASSYNPSGRIEQFF
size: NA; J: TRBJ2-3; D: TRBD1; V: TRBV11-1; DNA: TGTGCCAGCAGCCGCTCGACAGGGTCTAGCACAGATACGCAGTATTTT; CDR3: CASSRSTGSSTDTQYF
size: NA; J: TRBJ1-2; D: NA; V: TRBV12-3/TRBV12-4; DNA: TGTGCCAGCAGTTTAGGACGGTACTATGGCTACACCTTC; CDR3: CASSLGRYYGYTF
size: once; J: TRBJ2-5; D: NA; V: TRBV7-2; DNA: TGTGCCAGCAGCTTAGGGGTCAGTCCCCTGGAGACCCAGTACTTC; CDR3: CASSLGVSPLETQYF
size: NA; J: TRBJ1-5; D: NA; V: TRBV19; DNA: TGTGCCAGTAGTATACTACAGGGACCCGTCGGTCAGCCCCAGCATTTT; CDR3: CASSILQGPVGQPQHF
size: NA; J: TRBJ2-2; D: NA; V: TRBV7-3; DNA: TGTGCCAGCAGCTTAAGAGGGAGCGGGACCGGGGAGCTGTTTTTT; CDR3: CASSLRGSGTGELFF
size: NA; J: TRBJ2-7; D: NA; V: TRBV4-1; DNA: TGCGCCAGCAGCCATACCGGGACTGACACCTACGAGCAGTACTTC; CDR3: CASSHTGTDTYEQYF
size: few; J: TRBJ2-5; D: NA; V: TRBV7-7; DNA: TGTGCCAGCAGCCAAAGTACGACCGGGAGAGAGACCCAGTACTTC; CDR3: CASSQSTTGRETQYF
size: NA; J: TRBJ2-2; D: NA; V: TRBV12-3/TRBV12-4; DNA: TGTGCCAGCAGTCTCTGGACGGCCGGGGAGCTGTTTTTT; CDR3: CASSLWTAGELFF
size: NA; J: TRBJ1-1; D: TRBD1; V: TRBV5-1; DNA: TGCGCCAGCAGCCAACAGGGGGCTGGCACTGAAGCTTTCTTT; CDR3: CASSQQGAGTEAFF
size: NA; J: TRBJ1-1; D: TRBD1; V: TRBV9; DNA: TGTGCCAGCAGCGTAGTGGGACAGGGGCTGACGGAAGCTTTCTTT; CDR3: CASSVVGQGLTEAFF
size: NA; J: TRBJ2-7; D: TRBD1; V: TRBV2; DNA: TGTGCCAGCAGAACGACAGGGGTCTCCTACGAGCAGTACTTC; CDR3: CASRTTGVSYEQYF
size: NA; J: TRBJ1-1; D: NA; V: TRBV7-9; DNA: TGTGCCAGCAGCCACGGAAGAGTGGGGGGACGCACTGAAGCTTTCTTT; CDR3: CASSHGRVGGRTEAFF
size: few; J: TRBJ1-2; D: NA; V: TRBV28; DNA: TGTGCCAGCATGGCAGAACTCTATGGCTACACCTTC; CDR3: CASMAELYGYTF
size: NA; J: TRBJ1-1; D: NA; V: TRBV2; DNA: TGTGCCAGCAGTGCCGGCGAGATCACTGAAGCTTTCTTT; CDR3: CASSAGEITEAFF